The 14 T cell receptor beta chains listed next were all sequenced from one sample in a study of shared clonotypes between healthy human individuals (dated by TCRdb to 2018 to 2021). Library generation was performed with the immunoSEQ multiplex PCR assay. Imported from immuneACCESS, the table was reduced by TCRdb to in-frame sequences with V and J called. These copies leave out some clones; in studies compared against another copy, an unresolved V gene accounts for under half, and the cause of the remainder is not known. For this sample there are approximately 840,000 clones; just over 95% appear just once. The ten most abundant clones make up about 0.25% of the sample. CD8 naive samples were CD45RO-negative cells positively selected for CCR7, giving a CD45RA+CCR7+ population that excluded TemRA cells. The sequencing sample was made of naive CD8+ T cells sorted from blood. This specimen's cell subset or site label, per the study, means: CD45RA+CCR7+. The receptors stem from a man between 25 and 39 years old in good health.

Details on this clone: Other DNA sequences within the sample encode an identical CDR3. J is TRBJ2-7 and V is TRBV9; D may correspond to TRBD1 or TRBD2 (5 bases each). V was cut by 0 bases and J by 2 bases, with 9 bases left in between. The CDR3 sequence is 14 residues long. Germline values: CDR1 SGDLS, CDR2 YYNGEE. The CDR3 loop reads CASSVAQGAYEQYF. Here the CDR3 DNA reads TGTGCCAGCAGCGTAGCTCAGGGAGCCTACGAGCAGTACTTC. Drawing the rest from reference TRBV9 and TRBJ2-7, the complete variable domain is DSGVTQTPKHLITATGQRVTLRCSPRSGDLSVYWYQQSLDQGLQFLIQYYNGEERAKGNILERFSAQQFPDLHSELNLSSLELGDSALYFCASSVAQGAYEQYFGPGTRLTVT.

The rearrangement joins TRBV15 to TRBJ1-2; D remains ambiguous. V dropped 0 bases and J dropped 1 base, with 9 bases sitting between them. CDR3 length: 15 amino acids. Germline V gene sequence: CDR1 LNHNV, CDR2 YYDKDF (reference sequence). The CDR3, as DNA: TGTGCCACCAGCAGAGATCTCACGGATAACTATGGCTACACCTTC. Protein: CATSRDLTDNYGYTF.

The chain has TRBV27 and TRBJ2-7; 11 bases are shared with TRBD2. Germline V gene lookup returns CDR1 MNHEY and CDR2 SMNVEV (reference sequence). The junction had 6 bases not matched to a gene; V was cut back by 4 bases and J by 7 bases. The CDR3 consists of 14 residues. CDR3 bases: TGTGCCAGCAGTTCTCTAGCGGGAGGCGAAGAGCAGTACTTC. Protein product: CASSSLAGGEEQYF.

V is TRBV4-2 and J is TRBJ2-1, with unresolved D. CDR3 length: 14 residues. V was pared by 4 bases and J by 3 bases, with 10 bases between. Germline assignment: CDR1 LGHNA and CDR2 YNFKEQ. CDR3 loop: CASSRTQGYNEQFF. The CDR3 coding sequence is TGTGCCAGCAGCCGGACGCAAGGCTACAATGAGCAGTTCTTC.

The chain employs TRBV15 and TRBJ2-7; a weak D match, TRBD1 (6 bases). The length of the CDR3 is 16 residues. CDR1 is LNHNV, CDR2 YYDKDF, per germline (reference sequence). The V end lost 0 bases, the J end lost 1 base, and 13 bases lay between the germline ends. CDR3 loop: CATSRDNRDISYEQYF. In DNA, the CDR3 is TGTGCCACCAGCAGAGACAACCGGGACATTTCCTACGAGCAGTACTTC.

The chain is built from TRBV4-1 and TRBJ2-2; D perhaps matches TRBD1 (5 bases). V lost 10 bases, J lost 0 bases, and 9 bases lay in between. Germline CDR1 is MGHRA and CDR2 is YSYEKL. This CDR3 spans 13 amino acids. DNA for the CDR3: TGCGCCACAGGACACACGAACACCGGGGAGCTGTTTTTT. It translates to CATGHTNTGELFF.

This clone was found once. The CDR3 DNA reads as TGCGCCAGCAGCCAAGTATTAAACCCTCTTGGCGAGCAGTACTTC. Translated, it gives CASSQVLNPLGEQYF. V gene TRBV4-1 combines with J gene TRBJ2-7; D remains unclear. Trimming stripped 1 base from V and 6 bases from J, with 16 bases between. Germline-derived CDR1 and CDR2 are MGHRA and YSYEKL. This CDR3 is 15 amino acids long.

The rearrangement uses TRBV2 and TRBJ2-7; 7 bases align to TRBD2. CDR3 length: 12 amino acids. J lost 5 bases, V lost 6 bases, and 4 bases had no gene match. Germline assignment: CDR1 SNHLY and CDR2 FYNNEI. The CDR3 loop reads CASSVLANEQYF. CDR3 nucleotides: TGTGCCAGCAGCGTACTAGCGAACGAGCAGTACTTC.

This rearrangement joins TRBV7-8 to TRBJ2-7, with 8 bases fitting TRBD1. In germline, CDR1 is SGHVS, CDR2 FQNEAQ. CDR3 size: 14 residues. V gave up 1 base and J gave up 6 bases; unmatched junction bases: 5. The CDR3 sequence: CASSLGQGQREQYF. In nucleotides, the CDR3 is TGTGCCAGCAGCTTAGGACAGGGGCAACGCGAGCAGTACTTC. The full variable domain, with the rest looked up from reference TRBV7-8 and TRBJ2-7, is GAGVSQSPRYKVAKRGQDVALRCDPISGHVSLFWYQQALGQGPEFLTYFQNEAQLDKSGLPSDRFFAERPEGSVSTLKIQRTQQEDSAVYLCASSLGQGQREQYFGPGTRLTVT.

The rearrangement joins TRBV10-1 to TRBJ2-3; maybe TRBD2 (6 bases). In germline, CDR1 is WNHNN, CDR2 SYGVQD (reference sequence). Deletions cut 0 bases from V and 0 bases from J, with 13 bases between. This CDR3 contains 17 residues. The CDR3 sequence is CASSESGGIESTDTQYF. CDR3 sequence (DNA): TGCGCCAGCAGTGAGTCTGGAGGGATTGAAAGCACAGATACGCAGTATTTT.

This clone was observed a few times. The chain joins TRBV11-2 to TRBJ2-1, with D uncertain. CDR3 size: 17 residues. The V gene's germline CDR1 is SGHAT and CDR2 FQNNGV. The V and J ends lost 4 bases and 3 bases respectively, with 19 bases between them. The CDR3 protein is CASSSYTSAPLYNEQFF. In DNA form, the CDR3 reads TGTGCCAGCAGCTCCTATACGTCAGCCCCACTCTACAATGAGCAGTTCTTC.

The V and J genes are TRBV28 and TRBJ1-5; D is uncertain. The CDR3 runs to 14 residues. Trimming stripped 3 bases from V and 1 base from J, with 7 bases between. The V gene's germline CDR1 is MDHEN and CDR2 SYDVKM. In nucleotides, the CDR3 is TGTGCCAGCAGTTTCGGGGAAAGCAATCAGCCCCAGCATTTT. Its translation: CASSFGESNQPQHF.

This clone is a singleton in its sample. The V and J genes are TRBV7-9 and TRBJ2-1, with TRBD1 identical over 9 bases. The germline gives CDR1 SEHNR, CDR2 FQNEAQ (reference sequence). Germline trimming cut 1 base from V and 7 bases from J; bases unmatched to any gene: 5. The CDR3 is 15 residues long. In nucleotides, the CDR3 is TGTGCCAGCAGCTTAGACACAGGGGGCGTTAATGAGCAGTTCTTC. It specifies CASSLDTGGVNEQFF.

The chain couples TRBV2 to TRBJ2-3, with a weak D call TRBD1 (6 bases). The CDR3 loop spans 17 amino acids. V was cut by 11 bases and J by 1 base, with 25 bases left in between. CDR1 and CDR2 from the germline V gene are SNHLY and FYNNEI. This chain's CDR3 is CAGPGHVTAGGTDTQYF. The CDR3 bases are TGTGCCGGTCCGGGACATGTTACCGCTGGGGGCACAGATACGCAGTATTTT.